The 25 T cell receptor beta chains listed next were all sequenced from one sample in a study of T-cell memory formation after mild COVID-19. TCRdb re-called the 5' RACE reads with MiXCR, one entry per CDR3 protein. The sample contains about 82,000 distinct CDR3 sequences, 10% to 15% of which appear only once. Sequencing used PBMCs or a T cell subset sorted from them (not recorded which). These TCRs come from a man aged 18-30 years who had mild COVID-19 (a few samples of this study predate the infection). Cell type and time point are not known.

This clonotype was detected a few times. The genes are TRBV11-2 and TRBJ2-1; D is undetermined. This CDR3 is 13 amino acids long. The germline V and J ends were trimmed by 3 bases and 3 bases, with 6 bases remaining between them. Germline assignment: CDR1 SGHAT and CDR2 FQNNGV. CDR3 sequence reads: CASSFVVYNEQFF. CDR3 bases: TGTGCCAGCAGCTTTGTGGTCTACAATGAGCAGTTCTTC.

This clonotype turned up a few times. V and J are TRBV27 and TRBJ2-3; 9 bases are a match to TRBD2. CDR1 is MNHEY, CDR2 SMNVEV, per germline (reference sequence). The trim removed 8 bases at V and 4 bases at J, leaving 4 bases unmatched. CDR3 length: 13 residues. CDR3 sequence (DNA): TGTGCCAGCCAGCGGGGGGCGCCAGATACGCAGTATTTT. Amino acid sequence: CASQRGAPDTQYF.

CDR3 bases: TGTGCCATCTCGGACTCGGGACAGGACAATGAGCAGTTCTTC. It encodes CAISDSGQDNEQFF. V gene TRBV27 combines with J gene TRBJ2-1; 8 bases agree with TRBD1. This CDR3 spans 14 amino acids. Germline-derived CDR1 and CDR2 are MNHEY and SMNVEV (reference sequence). Trimming at V came to 10 bases and at J to 5 bases, leaving 10 bases not matched to a gene.

This clonotype is judged medium-sized. The V call is TRBV6-4, the J call TRBJ2-3, with TRBD2 matching 10 bases. The germline CDR1 and CDR2 sequences are MRHNA and SNTAGT. Trimming at V came to 2 bases and at J to 2 bases, leaving 1 base not matched to a gene. The CDR3 consists of 15 residues. This chain's CDR3 is CASSDSGGATDTQYF. The CDR3 DNA sequence: TGTGCCAGCAGTGACAGCGGGGGGGCCACAGATACGCAGTATTTT.

This clonotype appeared a few times. This chain joins TRBV4-3 and TRBJ1-6; possible D gene TRBD1, 5 bases. Germline-derived CDR1 and CDR2 are LGHNA and YSLEER. This CDR3 has 16 residues. The V end was cut by 1 base, the J end by 3 bases, with 10 bases between. The CDR3 region has the DNA TGCGCCAGCAGCCAAGGACAGAGTAGCTATAATTCACCCCTCCACTTT. Translated, it gives CASSQGQSSYNSPLHF.

The chain has TRBV13 and TRBJ2-7; D might be TRBD2 (6 bases). Germline V gene lookup returns CDR1 PRHDT and CDR2 FYEKMQ (reference sequence). The V end was cut by 8 bases, the J end by 4 bases, with 9 bases between. The CDR3 length is 11 residues. This CDR3 reads CASGRGYEQYF. CDR3 DNA: TGTGCCAGCGGACGGGGGTACGAGCAGTACTTC.

The sample holds many counts of this clonotype. This chain connects TRBV4-2 to TRBJ1-6; TRBD1 matches 11 bases. The germline V gene has CDR1 LGHNA and CDR2 YNFKEQ. V gave up 0 bases and J gave up 9 bases; unmatched junction bases: 4. CDR3 length: 16 amino acids. CDR3: CASSQDRGTGGSPLHF. The CDR3 DNA sequence: TGTGCCAGCAGCCAAGATCGGGGGACAGGGGGTTCACCCCTCCACTTT.

This sequence joins TRBV2 and TRBJ1-1, with D unclear. The CDR3 sequence is 12 residues long. V was clipped by 10 bases and J by 5 bases, with 14 bases between them. The germline CDR1 and CDR2 sequences are SNHLY and FYNNEI. The CDR3 DNA follows: TGTGCCACCATCAATCTGGGGACTGAAGCTTTCTTT. Translating gives CATINLGTEAFF.

There are a few counts of this clonotype. This chain uses TRBV4-1 with TRBJ2-1; 7 bases are shared with TRBD2. The CDR3 extends over 14 amino acids. Trimming cost V 3 bases and J 5 bases; bases outside gene matches: 4. Germline CDR1 reads MGHRA; CDR2 reads YSYEKL. In nucleotides, the CDR3 is TGCGCCAGCAGCCACCCCGGGGGGAACAATGAGCAGTTCTTC. Protein: CASSHPGGNNEQFF.

The rearrangement uses TRBV4-3 and TRBJ2-2, with 9 bases that match TRBD1. V dropped 0 bases and J dropped 6; count of bases not matched to a gene: 8. The CDR3 has 17 amino acids. Germline V lookup: CDR1 LGHNA, CDR2 YSLEER. The CDR3 loop reads CASSQEPGQGVPGELFF. The CDR3 nucleotides are TGCGCCAGCAGCCAAGAGCCGGGACAGGGTGTGCCCGGGGAGCTGTTTTTT.

As regards this clonotype: A junction boundary mismatches the germline segment, possibly from a read error. The chain joins TRBV11-3 to TRBJ2-7; no clear D. The CDR3 covers 11 residues. The V gene's germline CDR1 is SGHNT and CDR2 YENEEA. CDR3 DNA sequence: TGTGACAGCAGCGCCTCGGGCGAGCAGTACTTC. It codes for CDSSASGEQYF.

The sample holds a few counts of this clonotype. The J gene is TRBJ1-1, the V gene TRBV27; D is uncertain. CDR1 and CDR2 from the germline V gene are MNHEY and SMNVEV (reference sequence). The CDR3 consists of 15 residues. V lost 5 bases to trimming and J lost 3 bases, with 16 bases between them. Here the CDR3 reads CASSPFGLSHTEAFF. The CDR3 coding sequence is TGTGCCAGCAGTCCTTTCGGACTGAGCCACACTGAAGCTTTCTTT.

This sequence joins TRBV5-1 and TRBJ1-1; no clear D gene. CDR1 and CDR2 (germline): SGHRS, YFSETQ. V dropped 5 bases and J dropped 5 bases, with 10 bases sitting between them. This CDR3 comprises 12 residues. CDR3 protein: CASREGGTEAFF. The DNA of the CDR3 is TGCGCCAGCAGGGAGGGAGGAACTGAAGCTTTCTTT. Based on the CDR3 plus reference TRBV5-1 and TRBJ1-1, the full variable domain is KAGVTQTPRYLIKTRGQQVTLSCSPISGHRSVSWYQQTPGQGLQFLFEYFSETQRNKGNFPGRFSGRQFSNSRSEMNVSTLELGDSALYLCASREGGTEAFFGQGTRLTVV.

In this sample, this clonotype turned up a few times. The chain has TRBV7-8 and TRBJ2-1; the D gene is possibly TRBD2 (5 bases). This CDR3 region has 19 residues. Germline lookup yields CDR1 SGHVS and CDR2 FQNEAQ. V lost 5 bases, J lost 8 bases, and 31 bases lay in between. Here the CDR3 DNA reads TGTGCCAGCAGCAACCCAGGAGGTCCGGCAGTCACCGCCCGAGATGAGCAGTTCTTC. The encoded protein is CASSNPGGPAVTARDEQFF.

This clonotype was picked up a small number of times. The chain's CDR3 is CASSLAQAGDEETQYF. In DNA form, the CDR3 reads TGTGCCAGCAGCTTAGCGCAAGCGGGGGACGAAGAGACCCAGTACTTC. The genes are TRBV7-9 and TRBJ2-5; 8 bases are a match to TRBD2. CDR1 is SEHNR and CDR2 is FQNEAQ in the germline V gene (reference sequence). This CDR3 is 16 amino acids long. Trimming removed 0 bases from V and 3 bases from J; junction bases left unmatched: 6. The full variable domain, rest sourced from reference TRBV7-9 and TRBJ2-5, is DTGVSQNPRHKITKRGQNVTFRCDPISEHNRLYWYRQTLGQGPEFLTYFQNEAQLEKSRLLSDRFSAERPKGSFSTLEIQRTEQGDSAMYLCASSLAQAGDEETQYFGPGTRLLVL.

This clonotype turned up a few times. The gene calls are TRBV6-1 and TRBJ2-7; TRBD1 is a possible D gene (6 bases). Between the trimmed V and J ends, which lost 3 bases and 3 bases, there was a span of 12 bases. Germline lookup yields CDR1 MNHNS and CDR2 SASEGT. This CDR3 has 14 residues. The CDR3, as DNA: TGTGCCAGCAGTGAGATAACAGGGAACTACGAGCAGTACTTC. The encoded protein is CASSEITGNYEQYF.

J is TRBJ1-5 and V is TRBV5-5; 9 bases fit TRBD1. The trim removed 7 bases at V and 1 base at J, leaving 6 bases unmatched. Germline V gene data show CDR1 as SGHKS and CDR2 as YYEKEE (reference sequence). CDR3 length: 15 residues. CDR3 sequence (DNA): TGTGCCAGCCGGACAGGGGAGAACAGCAATCAGCCCCAGCATTTT. Its protein product is CASRTGENSNQPQHF.

J is TRBJ1-1 and V is TRBV27; 10 nucleotides match TRBD1. Unmatched junction bases numbered 5, after V lost 3 bases and J lost 1 base. The CDR3 contains 16 residues. Looked up from germline, CDR1 is MNHEY and CDR2 is SMNVEV (reference sequence). The CDR3 DNA is TGTGCCAGCAGTTTCGACAGGGGGCGTGGGAACACTGAAGCTTTCTTT. Its protein product is CASSFDRGRGNTEAFF.

The chain recombines TRBV29-1 with TRBJ1-2; D is unclear. Trimming left V 4 bases short and J 1 base short, with 10 bases between. The CDR3 runs 13 residues. In germline, CDR1 is SQVTM, CDR2 ANQGSEA. Here the CDR3 reads CSVVVVGNYGYTF. As DNA, the CDR3 is TGCAGCGTTGTCGTTGTGGGTAACTATGGCTACACCTTC.

The chain carries TRBV6-5 and TRBJ1-1, with D hard to call. The germline V and J ends were trimmed by 0 bases and 0 bases, with 8 bases remaining between them. This CDR3 is 15 amino acids long. Looked up from germline, CDR1 is MNHEY and CDR2 is SVGAGI. CDR3 in DNA: TGTGCCAGCAGTTACTCGCCCAGCTTGAACACTGAAGCTTTCTTT. Its protein product is CASSYSPSLNTEAFF.

V and J are TRBV7-9 and TRBJ2-3; no firm D call. Between the trimmed V and J ends, which lost 2 bases and 4 bases, there was a span of 4 bases. The CDR3 runs to 12 residues. The germline V gene encodes CDR1 SEHNR and CDR2 FQNEAQ (reference sequence). Here the CDR3 DNA reads TGTGCCAGCAGCTTATCCTCAGATACGCAGTATTTT. This codes for CASSLSSDTQYF. The full variable domain, rest sourced from reference TRBV7-9 and TRBJ2-3, is DTGVSQNPRHKITKRGQNVTFRCDPISEHNRLYWYRQTLGQGPEFLTYFQNEAQLEKSRLLSDRFSAERPKGSFSTLEIQRTEQGDSAMYLCASSLSSDTQYFGPGTRLTVL.

The chain uses TRBV4-1 and TRBJ1-4; D call uncertain. CDR1 and CDR2 from the germline V gene are MGHRA and YSYEKL. This CDR3 contains 16 residues. Between the trimmed V and J ends, which lost 5 bases and 0 bases, there was a span of 13 bases. Written as DNA, the CDR3 is TGCGCCAGCAGCGTGCAGAGATTTGCAACTAATGAAAAACTGTTTTTT. Translation: CASSVQRFATNEKLFF.

This clonotype was counted only a few times. The chain uses TRBV5-1 and TRBJ2-1; D not resolved. Trimming left V 4 bases short and J 7 bases short, with 18 bases between. The V gene's germline CDR1 is SGHRS and CDR2 YFSETQ. The CDR3 consists of 15 residues. The CDR3 reads CASSAVPGEGNEQFF. CDR3 nucleotide sequence: TGCGCCAGCAGCGCCGTACCTGGGGAAGGTAATGAGCAGTTCTTC.

This clonotype was seen a handful of times. This sequence joins TRBV29-1 and TRBJ1-1; a weak D match, TRBD1 (5 bases). The CDR3 runs 11 residues. V was pared by 4 bases and J by 5 bases, with 8 bases between. Germline CDR1 and CDR2: SQVTM and ANQGSEA. The CDR3 is CSVGGGTEAFF. The CDR3 DNA follows: TGCAGCGTTGGGGGGGGGACTGAAGCTTTCTTT.

V gene TRBV12-3 or TRBV12-4 combines with J gene TRBJ2-3; 7 nucleotides align to TRBD2. The V segment lost 5 bases and the J segment 0 bases; nucleotides outside the gene matches: 5. The CDR3 has 15 residues. The CDR3 loop reads CASSDLGGSTDTQYF. As DNA, the CDR3 is TGTGCCAGCAGTGACCTGGGGGGGAGCACAGATACGCAGTATTTT.